This section outlines one T cell receptor beta chain sequence together with its context. The V and J ends lost 9 bases and 0 bases, in that order; junction bases with no gene match: 4. The length of the CDR3 is 15 residues. Germline V gives CDR1 LNHDA, CDR2 SQIVND (reference sequence). This table comes from immunoSEQ multiplex PCR, and its TCRdb copy is limited to in-frame clones, with some not included. The sample shows some 130,000 clones, about 88% of them seen only once. This sample is part of a study of T cell responses to AZD1222 COVID-19 vaccine. This specimen was peripheral blood, taken on day 0 of AZD1222 vaccination. V usage is TRBV19 and J usage is TRBJ1-5; the match to TRBD1 covers 11 bases. This receptor was identified in an adult in good health. This CDR3 reads CASTGQGVSNQPQHF. The CDR3 bases are TGTGCCAGCACGGGACAGGGGGTTAGCAATCAGCCCCAGCATTTT.